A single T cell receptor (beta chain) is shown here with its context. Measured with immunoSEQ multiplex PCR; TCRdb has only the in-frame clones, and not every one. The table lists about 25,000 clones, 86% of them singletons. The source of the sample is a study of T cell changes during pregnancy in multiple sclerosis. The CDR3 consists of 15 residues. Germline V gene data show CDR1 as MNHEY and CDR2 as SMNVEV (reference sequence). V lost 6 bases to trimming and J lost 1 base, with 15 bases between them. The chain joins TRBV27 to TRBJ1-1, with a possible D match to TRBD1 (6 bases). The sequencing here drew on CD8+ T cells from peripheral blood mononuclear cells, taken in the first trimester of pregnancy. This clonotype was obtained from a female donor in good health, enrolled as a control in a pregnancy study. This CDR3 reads CASREVGTPNTEAFF. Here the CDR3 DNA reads TGTGCCAGCAGAGAGGTCGGGACACCGAACACTGAAGCTTTCTTT.